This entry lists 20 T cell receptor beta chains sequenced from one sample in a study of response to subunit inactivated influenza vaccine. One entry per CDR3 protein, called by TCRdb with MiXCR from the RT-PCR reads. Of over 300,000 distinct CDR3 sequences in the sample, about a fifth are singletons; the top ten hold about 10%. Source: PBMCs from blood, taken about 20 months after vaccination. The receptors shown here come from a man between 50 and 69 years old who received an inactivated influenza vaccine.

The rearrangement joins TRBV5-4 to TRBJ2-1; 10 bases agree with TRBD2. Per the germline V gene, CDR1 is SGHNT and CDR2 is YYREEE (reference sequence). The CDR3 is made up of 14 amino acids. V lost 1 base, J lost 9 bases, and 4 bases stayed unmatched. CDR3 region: CASSLSSGGGEQFF. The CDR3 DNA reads TGTGCCAGCAGCTTGTCTAGCGGGGGCGGTGAGCAGTTCTTC.

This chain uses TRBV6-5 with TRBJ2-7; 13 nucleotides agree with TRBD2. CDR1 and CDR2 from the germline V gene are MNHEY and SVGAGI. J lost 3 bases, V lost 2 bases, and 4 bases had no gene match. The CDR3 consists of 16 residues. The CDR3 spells CASSYEGTSGIYEQYF. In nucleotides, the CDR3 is TGTGCCAGCAGTTACGAAGGGACTAGCGGGATCTACGAGCAGTACTTC.

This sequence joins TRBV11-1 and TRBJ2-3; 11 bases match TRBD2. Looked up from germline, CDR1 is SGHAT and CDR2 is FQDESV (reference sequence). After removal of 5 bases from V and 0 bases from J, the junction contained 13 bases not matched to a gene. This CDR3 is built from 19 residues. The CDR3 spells CASSLLGLAEPPSTDTQYF. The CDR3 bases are TGTGCCAGCAGCCTTTTGGGACTAGCGGAGCCTCCTAGCACAGATACGCAGTATTTT.

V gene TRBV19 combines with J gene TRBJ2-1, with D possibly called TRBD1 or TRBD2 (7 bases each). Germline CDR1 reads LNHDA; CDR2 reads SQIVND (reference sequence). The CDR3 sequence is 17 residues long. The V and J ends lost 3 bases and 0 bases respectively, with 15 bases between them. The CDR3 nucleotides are TGTGCCAGTAGTATCGACCAGCGGGACAGCTCCTACAATGAGCAGTTCTTC. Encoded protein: CASSIDQRDSSYNEQFF.

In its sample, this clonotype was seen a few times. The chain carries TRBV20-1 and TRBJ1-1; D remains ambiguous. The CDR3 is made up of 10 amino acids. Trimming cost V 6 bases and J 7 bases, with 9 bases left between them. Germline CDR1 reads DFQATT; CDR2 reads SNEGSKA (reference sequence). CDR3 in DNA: TGCAGTGCGAGCCAGCGTGAAGCTTTCTTT. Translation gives CSASQREAFF.

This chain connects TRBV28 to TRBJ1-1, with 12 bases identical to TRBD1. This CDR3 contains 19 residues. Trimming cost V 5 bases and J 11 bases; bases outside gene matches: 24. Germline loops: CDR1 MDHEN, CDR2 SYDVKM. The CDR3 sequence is CASSTVYVSGQGAFIGAFF. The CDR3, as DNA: TGTGCCAGCAGTACTGTGTATGTTTCGGGACAGGGGGCGTTCATTGGCGCTTTCTTT.

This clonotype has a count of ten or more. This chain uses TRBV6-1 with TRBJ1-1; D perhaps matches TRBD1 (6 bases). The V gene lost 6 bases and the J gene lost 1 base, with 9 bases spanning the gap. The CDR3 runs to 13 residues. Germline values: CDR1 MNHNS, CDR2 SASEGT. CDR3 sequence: CASSRGQNTEAFF. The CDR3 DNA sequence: TGTGCCAGCAGCCGGGGACAGAACACTGAAGCTTTCTTT.

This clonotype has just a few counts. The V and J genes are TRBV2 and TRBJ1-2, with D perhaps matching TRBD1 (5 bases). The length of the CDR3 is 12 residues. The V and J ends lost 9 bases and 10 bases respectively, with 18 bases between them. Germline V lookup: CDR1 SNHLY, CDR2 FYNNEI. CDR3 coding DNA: TGTGCCAGTCAAAGGACGGGGGAGTTCTACACCTTC. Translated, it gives CASQRTGEFYTF.

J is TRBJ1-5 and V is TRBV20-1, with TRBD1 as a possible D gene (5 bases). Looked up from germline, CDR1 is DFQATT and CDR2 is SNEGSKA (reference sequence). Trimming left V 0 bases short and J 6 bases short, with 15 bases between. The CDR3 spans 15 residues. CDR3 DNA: TGCAGTGCTAGAGATCAGTGGACAATTGGTCAGCCCCAGCATTTT. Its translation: CSARDQWTIGQPQHF.

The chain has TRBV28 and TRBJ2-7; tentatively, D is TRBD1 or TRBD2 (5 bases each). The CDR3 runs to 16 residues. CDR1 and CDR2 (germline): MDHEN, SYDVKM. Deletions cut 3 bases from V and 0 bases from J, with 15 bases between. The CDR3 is CASSFSGTAISYEQYF. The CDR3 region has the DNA TGTGCCAGCAGTTTTTCCGGGACCGCCATCTCCTACGAGCAGTACTTC.

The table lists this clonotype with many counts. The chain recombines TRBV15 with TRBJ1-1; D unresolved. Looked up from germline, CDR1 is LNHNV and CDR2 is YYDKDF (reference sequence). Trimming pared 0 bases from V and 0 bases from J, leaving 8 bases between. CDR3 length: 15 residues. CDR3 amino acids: CATSRESTLNTEAFF. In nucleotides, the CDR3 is TGTGCCACCAGCAGAGAGAGTACCCTGAACACTGAAGCTTTCTTT. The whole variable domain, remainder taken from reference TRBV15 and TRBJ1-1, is DAMVIQNPRYQVTQFGKPVTLSCSQTLNHNVMYWYQQKSSQAPKLLFHYYDKDFNNEADTPDNFQSRRPNTSFCFLDIRSPGLGDTAMYLCATSRESTLNTEAFFGQGTRLTVV.

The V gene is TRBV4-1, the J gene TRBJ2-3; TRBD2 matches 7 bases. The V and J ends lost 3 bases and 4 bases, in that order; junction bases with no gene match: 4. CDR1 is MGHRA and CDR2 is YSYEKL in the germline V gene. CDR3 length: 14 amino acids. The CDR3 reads CASSHPGGSDTQYF. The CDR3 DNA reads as TGCGCCAGCAGCCACCCGGGAGGATCAGATACGCAGTATTTT.

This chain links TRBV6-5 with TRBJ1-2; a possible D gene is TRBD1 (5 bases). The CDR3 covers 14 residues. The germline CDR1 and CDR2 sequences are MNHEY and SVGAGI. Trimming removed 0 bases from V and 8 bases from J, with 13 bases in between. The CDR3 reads CASSYSTGGAGYTF. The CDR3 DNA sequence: TGTGCCAGCAGTTACTCGACGGGAGGGGCGGGCTACACCTTC.

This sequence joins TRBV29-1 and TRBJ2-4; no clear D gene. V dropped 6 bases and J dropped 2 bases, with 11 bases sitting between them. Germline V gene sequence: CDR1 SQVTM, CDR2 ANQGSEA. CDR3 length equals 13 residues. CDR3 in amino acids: CSVRLPSKNIQYF. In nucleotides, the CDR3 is TGCAGCGTCCGTCTTCCGTCCAAAAACATTCAGTACTTC.

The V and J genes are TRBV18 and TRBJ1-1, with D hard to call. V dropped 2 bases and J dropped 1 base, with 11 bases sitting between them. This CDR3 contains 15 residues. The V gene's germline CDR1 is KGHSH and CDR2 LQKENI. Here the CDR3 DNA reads TGTGCCAGCTCACCAATAGGTATCCGGAACACTGAAGCTTTCTTT. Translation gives CASSPIGIRNTEAFF.

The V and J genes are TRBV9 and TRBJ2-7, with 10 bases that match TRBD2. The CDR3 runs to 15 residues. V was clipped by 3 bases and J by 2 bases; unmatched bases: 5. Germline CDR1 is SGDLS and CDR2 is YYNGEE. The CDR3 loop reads CASSAASGGPYEQYF. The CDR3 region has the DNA TGTGCCAGCAGCGCCGCTAGCGGGGGCCCCTACGAGCAGTACTTC.

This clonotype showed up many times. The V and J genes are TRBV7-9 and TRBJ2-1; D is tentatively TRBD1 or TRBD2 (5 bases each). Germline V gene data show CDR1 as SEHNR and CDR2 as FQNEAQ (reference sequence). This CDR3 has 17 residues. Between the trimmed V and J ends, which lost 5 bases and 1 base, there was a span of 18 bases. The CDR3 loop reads CASSPKGPSKSYNEQFF. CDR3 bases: TGTGCCAGCAGCCCGAAGGGACCGTCGAAGTCCTACAATGAGCAGTTCTTC.

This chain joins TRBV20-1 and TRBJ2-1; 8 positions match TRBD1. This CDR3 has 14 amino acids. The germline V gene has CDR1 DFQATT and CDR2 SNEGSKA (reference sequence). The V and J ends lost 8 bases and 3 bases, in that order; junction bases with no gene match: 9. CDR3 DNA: TGCAGTCAAGTCTTCGGGACAGGCTACAATGAGCAGTTCTTC. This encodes CSQVFGTGYNEQFF.

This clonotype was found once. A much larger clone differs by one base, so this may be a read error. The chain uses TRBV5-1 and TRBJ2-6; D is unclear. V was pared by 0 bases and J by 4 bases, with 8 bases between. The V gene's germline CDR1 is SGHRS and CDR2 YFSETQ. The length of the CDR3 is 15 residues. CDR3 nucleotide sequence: TGCGCCAGCAGCTTGGTCTGGGTCGGGGCCAACGTCCTGACTTTC. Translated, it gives CASSLVWVGANVLTF.

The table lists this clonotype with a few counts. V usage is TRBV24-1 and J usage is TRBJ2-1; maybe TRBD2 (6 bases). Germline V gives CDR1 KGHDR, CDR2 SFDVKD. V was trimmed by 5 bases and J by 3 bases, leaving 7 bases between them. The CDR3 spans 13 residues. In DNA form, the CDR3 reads TGTGCCACCAGTGGGACTAACTACAATGAGCAGTTCTTC. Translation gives CATSGTNYNEQFF.